A selection of T cell receptor beta chains follows, all from one sample in a study of T cell repertoires in cytomegalovirus infection. TCRdb called the reads again in MiXCR, with one record for every CDR3 protein. The table shows under 850,000 distinct CDR3 sequences, with about a third occurring only once. The sequenced material came from PBMCs. The source is a human donor in good health (CMV status not recorded). Some clones in this sample may be carry-over from other donors' samples. Both conserved end residues are part of each CDR3. A D gene is named only where the DNA matches it firmly. Clone size is shown for a subset of rows, as once, few, many or a class of expanded clone.

>TRBV28|TRBJ1-2|NA|NA
TGTGCCAGCAGTTTAACCCCCCGGGGGAGTATCGGAGATGGCTACACCTTC
CASSLTPRGSIGDGYTF
>TRBV7-9|TRBJ1-2|NA|NA
TGTGCCAGCAGCCCCCGCCTGGACAGAATCTATGGCTACACCTTC
CASSPRLDRIYGYTF
>TRBV3-1|TRBJ2-7|few|NA
TGTGCCAGCAGCCAAGATCCAGGGTTCTCCTACGAGCAGTACTTC
CASSQDPGFSYEQYF
>TRBV7-2|TRBJ1-3|NA|NA
TGTGCCAGCAGCTGGGGACGCTCTGGAAACACCATATATTTT
CASSWGRSGNTIYF
>TRBV6-2/TRBV6-3|TRBJ2-5|NA|TRBD2
TGTGCCAGCAGTTATTCGTCGAGCGGGGAAGGGACCCAGTACTTC
CASSYSSSGEGTQYF
>TRBV20-1|TRBJ2-1|once|TRBD2
TGCAGTGCGGCGGGGGGCTCCTACAATGAGCAGTTCTTC
CSAAGGSYNEQFF
>TRBV10-3|TRBJ2-5|NA|NA
TGTGCCATCAGTGAGTCGACTGAGGGGGAAGAGACCCAGTACTTC
CAISESTEGEETQYF
>TRBV7-9|TRBJ1-1|NA|NA
TGTGCCAGCAGCTTAGAACTGGCTGAAGCTTTCTTT
CASSLELAEAFF
>TRBV29-1|TRBJ1-1|few|NA
TGCAGCGTTGCCGACCTTGAAGCTTTCTTT
CSVADLEAFF
>TRBV7-8|TRBJ2-7|many|TRBD2
TGTGCCAGCAGCTTTGGACTAGTCGGCTACGAGCAGTACTTC
CASSFGLVGYEQYF
>TRBV2|TRBJ1-1|NA|NA
TGTGCCAGCAGTGAAGCTGGGGGTTCCACTGAAGCTTTCTTT
CASSEAGGSTEAFF